This entry lists 17 T cell receptor beta chains sequenced from one sample in a study of shared clonotypes between healthy human individuals. TCRdb's table, derived via immunoSEQ multiplex PCR, lists solely in-frame clones and lacks some. The sample carries about 580,000 clones, about 98% recorded once. Naive CD8 cells lacked CD45RO and underwent positive selection for CCR7, leaving out terminally differentiated effector memory CD45RA+ cells. Source material: naive CD8+ T cells sorted from blood. The receptors here all came from a man aged 30-40 years in good health.

The chain combines TRBV29-1 with TRBJ2-7; D might be TRBD1 (6 bases). This CDR3 comprises 13 residues. CDR1 is SQVTM, CDR2 ANQGSEA, per germline. V was cut by 4 bases and J by 5 bases, with 15 bases left in between. This CDR3 reads CSVVKQGPHEQYF. CDR3 DNA: TGCAGCGTTGTCAAACAGGGTCCCCACGAGCAGTACTTC.

This clone was observed once. In DNA, the CDR3 is TGTGCCAGCAGCGACAGGGTGACCTACGAGCAGTACTTC. Translated: CASSDRVTYEQYF. The V call is TRBV27, the J call TRBJ2-7; 7 bases line up with TRBD1. Per germline, CDR1 MNHEY and CDR2 SMNVEV (reference sequence). V shed 6 bases, J shed 2 bases, and the junction held 4 bases outside the gene matches. This CDR3 contains 13 residues.

V is TRBV10-2 and J is TRBJ2-1; D gene ambiguous. Germline CDR1 is WSHSY and CDR2 is SAAADI. V was trimmed by 0 bases and J by 6 bases, leaving 3 bases between them. This CDR3 is 12 amino acids long. CDR3 residues: CASSESGNEQFF. CDR3 sequence (DNA): TGCGCCAGCAGTGAGTCTGGCAATGAGCAGTTCTTC.

The chain uses TRBV2 and TRBJ1-2, with 7 bases aligning to TRBD1. The CDR3 covers 14 residues. CDR1 SNHLY and CDR2 FYNNEI come from the germline V gene. Trimming took 5 bases from V and 4 from J; bases not matched to a gene: 7. DNA of the CDR3: TGTGCCAGCAGTCCCGGGACAGTGATCTATGGCTACACCTTC. It encodes CASSPGTVIYGYTF.

This clone was seen only once. This rearrangement joins TRBV11-2 to TRBJ1-1, with a weak D call TRBD1 (5 bases). Trimming stripped 4 bases from V and 5 bases from J, with 8 bases between. The CDR3 sequence is 12 residues long. Germline lookup yields CDR1 SGHAT and CDR2 FQNNGV. This chain's CDR3 is CASSWGGTEAFF. CDR3 nucleotides: TGTGCCAGCAGCTGGGGGGGTACTGAAGCTTTCTTT. The whole variable domain, remainder taken from reference TRBV11-2 and TRBJ1-1, is EAGVAQSPRYKIIEKRQSVAFWCNPISGHATLYWYQQILGQGPKLLIQFQNNGVVDDSQLPKDRFSAERLKGVDSTLKIQPAKLEDSAVYLCASSWGGTEAFFGQGTRLTVV.

V is TRBV14 and J is TRBJ2-7; D perhaps matches TRBD1 (5 bases). With 1 base removed from V and 6 bases from J, the gap between germline ends came to 7 bases. Germline assignment: CDR1 SGHDN and CDR2 FVKESK. The CDR3 contains 12 residues. The CDR3 spells CASSQVQGEQYF. As DNA, the CDR3 is TGTGCCAGCAGCCAAGTGCAGGGCGAGCAGTACTTC.

Concerning this clone: The junction and the germline gene differ at one end; a read error may be behind it. The chain has TRBV11-2 and TRBJ1-2; 7 bases are shared with TRBD1. The germline gives CDR1 SGHAT, CDR2 FQNNGV. The CDR3 extends over 14 amino acids. The CDR3 DNA is TGTGCCAGCAGCCTAGAAGACAGGGTAAGCGCATACACCTTC. This encodes CASSLEDRVSAYTF.

The chain uses TRBV27 and TRBJ2-1, with D tentatively TRBD2 (6 bases). Germline CDR1 MNHEY, CDR2 SMNVEV (reference sequence). This CDR3 spans 14 amino acids. The germline V and J ends were trimmed by 7 bases and 0 bases, with 10 bases remaining between them. CDR3 in amino acids: CASNHGGSYNEQFF. CDR3 in DNA: TGTGCCAGCAACCACGGGGGCTCCTACAATGAGCAGTTCTTC.

The chain employs TRBV9 and TRBJ2-7; D possibly uses TRBD1 or TRBD2 (5 bases each). Germline-derived CDR1 and CDR2 are SGDLS and YYNGEE. This CDR3 comprises 14 residues. V dropped 2 bases and J dropped 6 bases, with 15 bases sitting between them. CDR3 DNA sequence: TGTGCCAGCAGCGTGGGGGTGGGAGATTTCGAGCAGTACTTC. Amino acids: CASSVGVGDFEQYF. Full variable domain (missing parts from reference TRBV9 and TRBJ2-7): DSGVTQTPKHLITATGQRVTLRCSPRSGDLSVYWYQQSLDQGLQFLIQYYNGEERAKGNILERFSAQQFPDLHSELNLSSLELGDSALYFCASSVGVGDFEQYFGPGTRLTVT.

The V gene is TRBV7-3, the J gene TRBJ2-2; 14 bases agree with TRBD2. The CDR3 extends over 17 amino acids. CDR1 is SGHTA and CDR2 is FQGTGA in the germline V gene. The V segment lost 3 bases and the J segment 2 bases; nucleotides outside the gene matches: 2. The CDR3 DNA is TGTGCCAGCAGCTTGACTAGCGGGAGGGGAAACACCGGGGAGCTGTTTTTT. This translates into CASSLTSGRGNTGELFF.

The rearrangement uses TRBV5-1 and TRBJ2-7; 7 bases line up with TRBD2. The CDR3 extends over 15 amino acids. CDR1 is SGHRS, CDR2 YFSETQ, per germline. J lost 4 bases, V lost 0 bases, and 7 bases had no gene match. CDR3 nucleotides: TGCGCCAGCAGCTTGGGGGCGGGAGCGGGGTACGAGCAGTACTTC. Translating it yields CASSLGAGAGYEQYF.

The chain recombines TRBV2 with TRBJ2-1; TRBD2 matches at 7 bases. CDR1 is SNHLY and CDR2 is FYNNEI in the germline V gene. The CDR3 has 12 amino acids. After removal of 10 bases from V and 6 bases from J, the junction contained 6 bases not matched to a gene. The CDR3 DNA reads as TGTGCCACCAGACTAGCCGGCAATGAGCAGTTCTTC. This codes for CATRLAGNEQFF.

The rearrangement uses TRBV7-2 and TRBJ2-7; 7 bases agree with TRBD2. This CDR3 has 14 amino acids. Germline V CDR1 and CDR2: SGHTA, FQGNSA. V gave up 5 bases and J gave up 2 bases; unmatched junction bases: 6. The CDR3 nucleotides are TGTGCCAGCAGCCTACTAGCGCACACCTACGAGCAGTACTTC. Protein product: CASSLLAHTYEQYF.

This clone was seen just once. The chain uses TRBV7-6 and TRBJ2-7, with TRBD2 identical over 8 bases. Germline assignment: CDR1 SGHVS and CDR2 FNYEAQ. The V and J ends lost 4 bases and 4 bases, in that order; junction bases with no gene match: 9. The CDR3 totals 15 residues. The CDR3 sequence: CASSSIAGSPYEQYF. The CDR3, as DNA: TGTGCCAGCAGCTCCATAGCGGGATCACCTTACGAGCAGTACTTC.

This rearrangement joins TRBV7-9 to TRBJ2-7; 11 bases line up with TRBD1. The CDR3 length is 14 residues. J was trimmed by 1 base and V by 11 bases; bases with no gene match: 7. Per germline, CDR1 SEHNR and CDR2 FQNEAQ (reference sequence). DNA for the CDR3: TGTGCCGTTCCGGGACAGGGGGTTTCCTACGAGCAGTACTTC. Its protein is CAVPGQGVSYEQYF.

This sequence joins TRBV27 and TRBJ2-2; 8 nucleotides agree with TRBD2. The germline V gene has CDR1 MNHEY and CDR2 SMNVEV (reference sequence). The CDR3 length is 15 residues. The V gene end was trimmed by 8 bases and the J gene end by 4 bases; junction bases not matched to a gene: 9. The CDR3 sequence is CASLPGLDFTGELFF. As DNA, the CDR3 is TGTGCCAGCCTACCGGGACTAGATTTCACCGGGGAGCTGTTTTTT.

About this clone: The germline gene is not matched at one end of the junction; a read error may be the cause. This chain joins TRBV30 and TRBJ2-7, with 7 positions matching TRBD1. CDR1 is GTSNPN, CDR2 SVGIG, per germline (reference sequence). The CDR3 is 14 residues long. CDR3 nucleotides: TGTGCCTGGAGTTCTGGCAGGGGGTCCTCCGAGCAGTACTTC. Its protein is CAWSSGRGSSEQYF.